This TCR beta chain is drawn from a study of patients and donors after allogeneic stem cell transplantation. Germline CDR1 LNHDA, CDR2 SQIVND (reference sequence). The CDR3 length is 15 residues. Trimming left V 7 bases short and J 2 bases short, with 15 bases between. TCRdb itself ran the RT-PCR reads through MiXCR, one entry per CDR3 protein. Of hundreds of thousands of distinct CDR3 sequences listed, more than 35% are singletons. The clonotype originates from a human donor who was either an allogeneic HSCT recipient or a stem cell or donor lymphocyte infusion donor (not recorded which). It is not recorded whose cells these are; they may come from a transplant donor. This chain joins TRBV19 and TRBJ1-5; D is unclear. The specimen sequenced was blood, either unsorted or a sorted T cell fraction (not recorded which). DNA of the CDR3: TGTGCCAGTACCCCGGTTCAATCGGGCAATCAGCCCCAGCATTTT. This gives the protein CASTPVQSGNQPQHF.